This T cell receptor (beta chain) was identified in a study of graft-versus-host responses after intestinal transplantation. In the study overall: Recipients got multivisceral, liver-intestinal, or isolated intestinal transplants. Induction with anti-thymocyte globulin, then tacrolimus and steroids for roughly three years, was given to all recipients. General study points: Allograft clonal ratios (graft-versus-host to host-versus-graft) were high in patients who had graft-donor T cell macrochimerism. Detection of GvH clones occurred in recipient marrow, and some had their first appearance in ileum or blood.

As regards this clone: The antigen remains unidentified.

Profiling relied on immunoSEQ multiplex PCR, and the TCRdb table lists in-frame clones only, not all of them. The sample shows fewer than 8,500 clones, about 97% of them seen only once. Trimming shortened V by 5 bases and J by 4 bases, and 21 bases separated the two germline ends. CDR1 SGHVS and CDR2 FNYEAQ come from the germline V gene. This CDR3 has 16 amino acids. The rearrangement uses TRBV7-6 and TRBJ2-7; D possibly corresponds to TRBD1 (7 bases). This receptor was taken from a human patient who received an intestinal transplant, so some T cells may come from the graft donor. Sequenced here: PBMCs, sampled 23 days after intestinal transplant. DNA of the CDR3: TGTGCCAGCAGCCCACATAGTATACAGGGGAGGTACGAGCAGTACTTC. This gives the protein CASSPHSIQGRYEQYF.